The 28 T cell receptor beta chains listed next were all sequenced from one sample in a study of CXCR3-negative and CXCR3-positive naive CD8 T cells. Study findings and constraints: CXCR3-positive naive cells had TRB CDR3s that were more hydrophobic than CXCR3-negative naive cells had.

Preparation of TRB cDNA libraries relied on 5' RACE carrying UMI labels. From the 5' RACE reads, TCRdb lists one entry per CDR3 protein and no DNA. The sample table includes 150,000 to 180,000 distinct CDR3 sequences. These TCRs' antigens remain unknown. Material for sequencing was naive CXCR3+ CD8+ T cells from blood. Subset defined: CD45RO-CCR7+CD27+CD95- naive CD8+ T cells expressing CXCR3 (TNR3+). These receptors were collected from a human donor in good health. Some clones in this sample may be carry-over from other donors' samples.

This rearrangement joins TRBV6-5 to TRBJ2-2. Germline CDR1 MNHEY, CDR2 SVGAGI. The CDR3 runs 14 residues. The CDR3 sequence: CASSYSVRPGELFF.

The rearrangement joins TRBV13 to TRBJ2-7. The CDR3 has 12 residues. The V gene's germline CDR1 is PRHDT and CDR2 FYEKMQ (reference sequence). CDR3 amino acids: CASLLVPYEQYF.

This CDR3 is CASSYNKQGAEAFF. This sequence joins TRBV6-5 and TRBJ1-1; TCRdb's D call, TRBD1, is unchecked because there is no DNA. CDR3 size: 14 residues. Per the germline V gene, CDR1 is MNHEY and CDR2 is SVGAGI.

This CDR3 is CASSGQTNTEAFF. The chain has TRBV7-9 and TRBJ1-1; the D gene TCRdb calls, TRBD1, cannot be checked with no DNA. Germline CDR1 reads SEHNR; CDR2 reads FQNEAQ (reference sequence). The CDR3 spans 13 residues.

V gene TRBV7-9 combines with J gene TRBJ2-3; the D gene TCRdb calls, TRBD1, cannot be checked with no DNA. Per germline, CDR1 SEHNR and CDR2 FQNEAQ (reference sequence). The CDR3 extends over 18 amino acids. This CDR3 reads CASSLSPGAGPRTDTQYF. Variable domain in full (rest from reference TRBV7-9 and TRBJ2-3): DTGVSQNPRHKITKRGQNVTFRCDPISEHNRLYWYRQTLGQGPEFLTYFQNEAQLEKSRLLSDRFSAERPKGSFSTLEIQRTEQGDSAMYLCASSLSPGAGPRTDTQYFGPGTRLTVL.

The chain joins TRBV9 to TRBJ2-3; TCRdb indicates TRBD1, and absent DNA this call remains unverified. The CDR3 length is 14 residues. Germline lookup yields CDR1 SGDLS and CDR2 YYNGEE. This CDR3 is CASSARTGTDTQYF. The entire variable domain, with the rest obtained from reference TRBV9 and TRBJ2-3, is as follows: DSGVTQTPKHLITATGQRVTLRCSPRSGDLSVYWYQQSLDQGLQFLIQYYNGEERAKGNILERFSAQQFPDLHSELNLSSLELGDSALYFCASSARTGTDTQYFGPGTRLTVL.

The V and J genes are TRBV15 and TRBJ2-7; TCRdb's D gene call, TRBD2, goes unchecked for lack of DNA. This CDR3 has 16 residues. CDR1 LNHNV and CDR2 YYDKDF come from the germline V gene (reference sequence). The CDR3 reads CATSRGGRDSSYEQYF. Full variable domain (rest looked up from reference TRBV15 and TRBJ2-7): DAMVIQNPRYQVTQFGKPVTLSCSQTLNHNVMYWYQQKSSQAPKLLFHYYDKDFNNEADTPDNFQSRRPNTSFCFLDIRSPGLGDTAMYLCATSRGGRDSSYEQYFGPGTRLTVT.

The chain uses TRBV15 and TRBJ2-3; the D call from TCRdb, TRBD2, cannot be confirmed without DNA. Germline loops: CDR1 LNHNV, CDR2 YYDKDF (reference sequence). This CDR3 comprises 18 residues. The CDR3 sequence: CATSRSRASGVSTDTQYF.

V gene TRBV7-9 combines with J gene TRBJ2-5. The germline gives CDR1 SEHNR, CDR2 FQNEAQ (reference sequence). The CDR3 sequence is 18 residues long. The CDR3 here is CASSLALRPTYNGETQYF.

The rearrangement uses TRBV7-9 and TRBJ2-5; TCRdb outputs TRBD1, but without DNA this stays unchecked. From germline, CDR1 is SEHNR and CDR2 FQNEAQ (reference sequence). The CDR3 loop spans 14 amino acids. The CDR3 spells CASSLVDRGETKYF.

This chain joins TRBV7-9 and TRBJ2-1; TCRdb's D call, TRBD2, is unchecked because there is no DNA. There are 14 residues in the CDR3. Germline lookup yields CDR1 SEHNR and CDR2 FQNEAQ (reference sequence). CDR3 in amino acids: CASSLASVYNEQFF.

This chain connects TRBV9 to TRBJ2-1; there is no DNA to check the TCRdb D call of TRBD2. Germline CDR1 is SGDLS and CDR2 is YYNGEE. The CDR3 is made up of 14 amino acids. The CDR3 sequence: CASSVASGGSEQFF.

The CDR3 region is CASSSGGSPYNEQFF. This chain joins TRBV5-4 and TRBJ2-1. Germline V CDR1 and CDR2: SGHNT, YYREEE (reference sequence). CDR3 length: 15 amino acids.

The V gene is TRBV24-1, the J gene TRBJ2-1; TCRdb reports TRBD2, a call that lacks DNA to check it against. Germline V gives CDR1 KGHDR, CDR2 SFDVKD. The CDR3 has 18 amino acids. The CDR3 loop reads CATSGSTGGPVDYNEQFF.

The V and J genes are TRBV4-2 and TRBJ2-2; TCRdb indicates TRBD2, and absent DNA this call remains unverified. The CDR3 runs to 15 residues. Germline CDR1 reads LGHNA; CDR2 reads YNFKEQ. CDR3 loop: CASSQAGVGTGELFF.

The rearrangement links TRBV11-2 to TRBJ2-1; TCRdb gives TRBD1 as the D gene, but with no DNA this cannot be confirmed. Germline V gene data show CDR1 as SGHAT and CDR2 as FQNNGV. This CDR3 region has 16 residues. The CDR3: CASNWYGGGTYNEQFF.

This chain links TRBV2 with TRBJ2-7; TCRdb calls TRBD2, which cannot be checked without DNA. Germline V CDR1 and CDR2: SNHLY, FYNNEI. CDR3 size: 13 residues. The CDR3 loop is CASRGLSAYEQYF.

The chain has TRBV11-2 and TRBJ2-5; TCRdb lists TRBD1, though no DNA is available to test this call. The CDR3 totals 15 residues. Germline V gene lookup returns CDR1 SGHAT and CDR2 FQNNGV. The CDR3 loop reads CASSLDRGPAQTQYF.

This sequence joins TRBV6-9 and TRBJ1-5. Germline CDR1 is MNHGY and CDR2 is SVAAGI. The CDR3 totals 12 residues. CDR3 amino acids: CASSHWHQPQHF.

The chain carries TRBV28 and TRBJ1-6; TCRdb's D gene call, TRBD1, goes unchecked for lack of DNA. CDR3 size: 18 residues. Germline V gene sequence: CDR1 MDHEN, CDR2 SYDVKM. CDR3 region: CASSEGHPPSSYNSPLHF.

This chain connects TRBV27 to TRBJ2-7; TCRdb selects TRBD2, and the lack of DNA leaves this call unchecked. The CDR3 runs 15 residues. The germline gives CDR1 MNHEY, CDR2 SMNVEV (reference sequence). The CDR3 sequence: CASSLLAGLAAEQYF.

V and J are TRBV19 and TRBJ2-5; the D call of TRBD2 rests on TCRdb alone, since no DNA is present to check it. Germline CDR1 is LNHDA and CDR2 is SQIVND (reference sequence). This CDR3 is built from 15 residues. CDR3 region: CASSILAGGQETQYF.

The chain has TRBV20-1 and TRBJ1-1; with no DNA, the TCRdb D assignment of TRBD1 cannot be verified. The germline CDR1 and CDR2 sequences are DFQATT and SNEGSKA (reference sequence). The CDR3 is 15 residues long. The CDR3 is CSARVMGGMNTEAFF.

The rearrangement links TRBV7-9 to TRBJ1-1; lacking DNA, the TRBD1 call made by TCRdb goes unchecked. The germline V gene has CDR1 SEHNR and CDR2 FQNEAQ (reference sequence). The CDR3 sequence is 17 residues long. The CDR3: CASSPPDTYRVGTEAFF.

J is TRBJ2-7 and V is TRBV30; the TCRdb call, TRBD1, lacks DNA for checking. This CDR3 has 13 residues. The germline gives CDR1 GTSNPN, CDR2 SVGIG (reference sequence). The CDR3 loop is CAWSGDRGREQYF.

This chain joins TRBV7-2 and TRBJ2-7; TCRdb's D gene call, TRBD2, goes unchecked for lack of DNA. The CDR3 has 12 residues. Germline CDR1 and CDR2: SGHTA and FQGNSA. CDR3 loop: CASTDGRDEQYF.

The chain is built from TRBV3-2 and TRBJ1-1; TCRdb reports TRBD1, a call that lacks DNA to check it against. TRBV3-2 is shown as a pseudogene. The CDR3 loop spans 17 amino acids. The CDR3 sequence: CASSQRDRGVSNTEAFF.

The V and J genes are TRBV15 and TRBJ2-3. Looked up from germline, CDR1 is LNHNV and CDR2 is YYDKDF (reference sequence). The CDR3 sequence is 17 residues long. The CDR3: CATSRDLAAAILDTQYF. The variable domain in full, with the rest retrieved from reference TRBV15 and TRBJ2-3, is DAMVIQNPRYQVTQFGKPVTLSCSQTLNHNVMYWYQQKSSQAPKLLFHYYDKDFNNEADTPDNFQSRRPNTSFCFLDIRSPGLGDTAMYLCATSRDLAAAILDTQYFGPGTRLTVL.